The entry below gives a single T cell receptor (beta chain) sequence along with its context. Its antigen is not known. The protocol was immunoSEQ multiplex PCR, while the TCRdb copy is restricted to in-frame clones and leaves out a portion. The profile shows approximately 35,000 clones, under 85% of them singletons. This sample is part of a study of OX40 agonist ivuxolimab in advanced cancers. Study summary: Dosing consisted of intravenous ivuxolimab at 0.01 to 10 mg/kg every 2 weeks.

Whole-study results and caveats: Certain nonresponders likewise exhibited a low normalized T-cell clonal expansion.

The V end was cut by 0 bases, the J end by 8 bases, with 10 bases between. Germline lookup yields CDR1 SQVTM and CDR2 ANQGSEA. The CDR3 is 12 residues long. Material: CD4+ or CD8+ T cells sorted from blood, obtained in a trial of the OX40 agonist ivuxolimab. The chain employs TRBV29-1 and TRBJ1-2; D remains unclear. This receptor was obtained from an adult with an advanced solid tumor such as melanoma, head and neck, liver or kidney cancer. The CDR3 DNA reads as TGCAGCGTTGAAGATCCCCGTCTGGGCTACACCTTC. It specifies CSVEDPRLGYTF.